The subject of this entry is one TCR beta chain. Its antigen is unknown. At cycle 4 day 1, cycle 7 day 1, and baseline, blood was sampled. The data are from a study of OX40 agonist ivuxolimab in advanced cancers. Regarding the study as a whole: The authors also found low normalized T-cell clonal expansion in some nonresponders.

The table came from immunoSEQ multiplex PCR; TCRdb's copy has only in-frame clones and leaves some out. This table holds around 63,000 clones, over 90% found once. The CDR3 runs 13 residues. The V gene's germline CDR1 is MDHEN and CDR2 SYDVKM. Trimming pared 6 bases from V and 7 bases from J, leaving 15 bases between. The chain employs TRBV28 and TRBJ1-2; D is uncertain. This receptor was obtained from an adult with an advanced solid tumor such as melanoma, head and neck, liver or kidney cancer. Material: CD4+ or CD8+ T cells sorted from blood, obtained in a trial of the OX40 agonist ivuxolimab. CDR3 coding DNA: TGTGCCAGCAGCCTCTCGTCGGCTGGTGGCTACACCTTC. This sequence encodes CASSLSSAGGYTF.